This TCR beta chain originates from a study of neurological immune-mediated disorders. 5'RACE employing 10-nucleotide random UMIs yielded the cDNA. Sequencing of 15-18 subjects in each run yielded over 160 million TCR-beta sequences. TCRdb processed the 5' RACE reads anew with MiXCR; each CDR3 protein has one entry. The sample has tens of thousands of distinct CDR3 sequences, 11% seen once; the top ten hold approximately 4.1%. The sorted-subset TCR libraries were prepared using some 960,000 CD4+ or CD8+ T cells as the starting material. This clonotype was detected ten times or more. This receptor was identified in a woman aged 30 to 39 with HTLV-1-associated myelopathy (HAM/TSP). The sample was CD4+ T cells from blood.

This chain's CDR3 is CASSRARGTTGGGPVDRTDTQYF. The CDR3 DNA is TGTGCCAGCAGCCGCGCACGGGGGACCACCGGGGGGGGGCCAGTCGATCGTACAGATACGCAGTATTTT. The rearrangement joins TRBV7-6 to TRBJ2-3; 8 positions match TRBD2. The CDR3 length is 23 residues. V was clipped by 5 bases and J by 3 bases; unmatched bases: 31. Per the germline V gene, CDR1 is SGHVS and CDR2 is FNYEAQ.